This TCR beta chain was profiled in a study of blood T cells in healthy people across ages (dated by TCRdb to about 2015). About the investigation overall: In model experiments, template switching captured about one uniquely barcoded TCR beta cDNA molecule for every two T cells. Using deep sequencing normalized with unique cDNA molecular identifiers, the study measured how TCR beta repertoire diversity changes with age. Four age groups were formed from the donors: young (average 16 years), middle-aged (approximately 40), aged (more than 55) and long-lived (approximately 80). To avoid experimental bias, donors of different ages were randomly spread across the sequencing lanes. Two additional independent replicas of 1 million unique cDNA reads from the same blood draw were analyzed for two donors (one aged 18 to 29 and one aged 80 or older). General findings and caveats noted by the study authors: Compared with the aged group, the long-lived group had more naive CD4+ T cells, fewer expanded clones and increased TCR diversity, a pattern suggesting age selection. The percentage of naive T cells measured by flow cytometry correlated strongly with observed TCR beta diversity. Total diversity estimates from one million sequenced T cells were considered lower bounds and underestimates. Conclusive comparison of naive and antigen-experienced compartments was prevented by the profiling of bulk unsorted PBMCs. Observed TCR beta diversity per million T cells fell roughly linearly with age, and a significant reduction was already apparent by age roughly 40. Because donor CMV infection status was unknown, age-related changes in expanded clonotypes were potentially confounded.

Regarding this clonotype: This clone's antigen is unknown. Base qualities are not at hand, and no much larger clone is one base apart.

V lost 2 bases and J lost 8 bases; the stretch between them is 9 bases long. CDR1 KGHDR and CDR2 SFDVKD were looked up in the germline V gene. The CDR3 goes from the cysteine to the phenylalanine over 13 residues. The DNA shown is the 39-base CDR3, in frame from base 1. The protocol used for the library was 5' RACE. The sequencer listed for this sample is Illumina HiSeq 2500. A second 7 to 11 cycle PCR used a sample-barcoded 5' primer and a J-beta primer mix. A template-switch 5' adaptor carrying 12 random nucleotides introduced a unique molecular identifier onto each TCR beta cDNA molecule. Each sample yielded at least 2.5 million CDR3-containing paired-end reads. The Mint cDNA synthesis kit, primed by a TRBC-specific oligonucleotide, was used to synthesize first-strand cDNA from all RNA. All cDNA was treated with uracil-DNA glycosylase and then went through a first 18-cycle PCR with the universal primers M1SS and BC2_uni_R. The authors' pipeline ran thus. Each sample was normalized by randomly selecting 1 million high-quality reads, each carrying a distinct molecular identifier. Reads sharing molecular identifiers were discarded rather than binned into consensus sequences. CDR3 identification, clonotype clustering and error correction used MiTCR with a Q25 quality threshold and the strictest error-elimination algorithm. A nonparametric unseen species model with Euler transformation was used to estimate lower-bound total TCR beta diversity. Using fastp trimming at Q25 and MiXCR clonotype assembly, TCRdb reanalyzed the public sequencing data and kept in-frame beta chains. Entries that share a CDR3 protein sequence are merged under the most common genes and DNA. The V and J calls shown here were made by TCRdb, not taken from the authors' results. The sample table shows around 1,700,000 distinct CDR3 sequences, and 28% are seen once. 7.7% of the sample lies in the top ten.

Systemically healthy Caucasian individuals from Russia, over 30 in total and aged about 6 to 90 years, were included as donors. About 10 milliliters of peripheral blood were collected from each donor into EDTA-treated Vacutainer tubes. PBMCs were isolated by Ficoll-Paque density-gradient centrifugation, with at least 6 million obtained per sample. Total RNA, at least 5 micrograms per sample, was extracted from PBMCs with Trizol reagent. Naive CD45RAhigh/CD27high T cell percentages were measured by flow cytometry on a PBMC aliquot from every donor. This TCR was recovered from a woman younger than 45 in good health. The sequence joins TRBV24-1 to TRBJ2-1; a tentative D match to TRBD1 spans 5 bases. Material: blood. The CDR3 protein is CATSDSGADEQFF. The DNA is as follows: TGTGCCACCAGTGATTCTGGGGCCGATGAGCAGTTCTTC.